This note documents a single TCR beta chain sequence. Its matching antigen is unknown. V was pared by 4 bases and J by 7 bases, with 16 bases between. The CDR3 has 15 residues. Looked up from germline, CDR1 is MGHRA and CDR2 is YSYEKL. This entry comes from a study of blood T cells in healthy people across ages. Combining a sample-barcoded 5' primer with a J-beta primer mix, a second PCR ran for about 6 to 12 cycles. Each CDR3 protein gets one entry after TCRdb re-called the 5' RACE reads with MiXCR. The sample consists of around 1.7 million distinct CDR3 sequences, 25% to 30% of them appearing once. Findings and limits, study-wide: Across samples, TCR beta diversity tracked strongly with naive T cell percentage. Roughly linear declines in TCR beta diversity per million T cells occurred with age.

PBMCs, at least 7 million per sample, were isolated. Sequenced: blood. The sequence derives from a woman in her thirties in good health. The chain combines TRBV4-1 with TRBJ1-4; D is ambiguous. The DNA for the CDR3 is TGCGCCAGCAGCCCGAAACAACCCCGGAGTGAAAAACTGTTTTTT. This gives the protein CASSPKQPRSEKLFF.